This T cell receptor (beta chain) was observed in a study of T cells in Graves' hyperthyroidism and ophthalmopathy. Study-wide findings and caveats: Most thyroid clonotypes that were expanded above 0.001 also turned up in blood.

Orbital computed tomography and thyroid ultrasound, together with serum TRAb and thyroxine and clinical symptoms, were used for diagnoses. Amplified TCR beta CDR3 regions derived from RNA transcripts. The TCR CDR3 first-round RT-PCR relied on the HTBI primer set. TCRdb independently ran MiXCR on the multiplex PCR reads; one entry per CDR3 protein. The sample yields a few hundred thousand distinct CDR3 sequences, 17% seen once. This clonotype was recorded many times. Antigen unknown. V lost 0 bases and J 6 bases, leaving 14 bases between the germline ends. Germline CDR1 and CDR2: SGHVS and FQNEAQ. The CDR3 covers 15 residues.

The sequenced sample was blood. The chain has TRBV7-8 and TRBJ1-1, with D unresolved. The sequence derives from a young woman with Graves' ophthalmopathy. In DNA, the CDR3 is TGTGCCAGCAGCTTAGCAATAGCCTTCGACTCTGAAGCTTTCTTT. This translates into CASSLAIAFDSEAFF.